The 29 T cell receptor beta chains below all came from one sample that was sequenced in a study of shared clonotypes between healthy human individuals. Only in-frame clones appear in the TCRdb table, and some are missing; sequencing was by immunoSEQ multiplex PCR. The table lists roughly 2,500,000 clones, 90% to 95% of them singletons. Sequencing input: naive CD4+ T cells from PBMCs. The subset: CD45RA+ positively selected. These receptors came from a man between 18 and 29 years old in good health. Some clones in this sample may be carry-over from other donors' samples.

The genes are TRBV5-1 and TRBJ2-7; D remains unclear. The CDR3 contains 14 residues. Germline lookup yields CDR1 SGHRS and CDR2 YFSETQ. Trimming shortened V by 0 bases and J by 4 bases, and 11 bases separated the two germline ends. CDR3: CASSLDEDAYEQYF. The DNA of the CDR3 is TGCGCCAGCAGCTTGGATGAGGACGCGTACGAGCAGTACTTC.

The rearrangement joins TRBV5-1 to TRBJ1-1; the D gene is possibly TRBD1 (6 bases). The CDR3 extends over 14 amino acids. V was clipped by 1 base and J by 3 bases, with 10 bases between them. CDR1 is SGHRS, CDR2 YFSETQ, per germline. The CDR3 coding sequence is TGCGCCAGCAGCTTGCCACAGGGTGACACTGAAGCTTTCTTT. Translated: CASSLPQGDTEAFF.

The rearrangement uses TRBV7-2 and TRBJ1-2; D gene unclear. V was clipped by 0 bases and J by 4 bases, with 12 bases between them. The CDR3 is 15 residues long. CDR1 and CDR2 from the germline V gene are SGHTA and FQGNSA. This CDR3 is CASSLARQSFYGYTF. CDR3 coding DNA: TGTGCCAGCAGCTTAGCACGGCAGTCCTTCTATGGCTACACCTTC.

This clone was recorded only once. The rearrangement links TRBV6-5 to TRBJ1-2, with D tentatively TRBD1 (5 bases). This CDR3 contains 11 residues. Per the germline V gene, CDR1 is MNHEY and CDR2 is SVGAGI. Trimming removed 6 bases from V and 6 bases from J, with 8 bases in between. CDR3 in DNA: TGTGCCAGCAGGATAGGGGATGGCTACACCTTC. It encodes CASRIGDGYTF.

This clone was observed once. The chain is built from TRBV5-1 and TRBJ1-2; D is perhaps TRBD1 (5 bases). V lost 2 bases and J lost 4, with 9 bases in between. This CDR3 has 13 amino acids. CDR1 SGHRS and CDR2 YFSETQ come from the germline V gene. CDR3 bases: TGCGCCAGCAGCTTTGAAAGGGGCTATGGCTACACCTTC. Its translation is CASSFERGYGYTF.

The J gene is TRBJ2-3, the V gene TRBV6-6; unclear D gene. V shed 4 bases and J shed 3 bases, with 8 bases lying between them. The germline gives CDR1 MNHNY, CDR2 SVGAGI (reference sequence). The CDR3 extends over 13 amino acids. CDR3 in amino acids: CASSFLTTDTQYF. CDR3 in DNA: TGTGCCAGCAGTTTTCTTACTACAGATACGCAGTATTTT.

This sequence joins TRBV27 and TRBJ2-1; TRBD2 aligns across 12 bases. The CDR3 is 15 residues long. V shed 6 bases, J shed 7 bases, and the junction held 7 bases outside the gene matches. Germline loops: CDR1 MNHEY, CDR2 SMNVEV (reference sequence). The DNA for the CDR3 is TGTGCCAGCAGGGCCACAGGGACTAGCGGGAATGAGCAGTTCTTC. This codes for CASRATGTSGNEQFF.

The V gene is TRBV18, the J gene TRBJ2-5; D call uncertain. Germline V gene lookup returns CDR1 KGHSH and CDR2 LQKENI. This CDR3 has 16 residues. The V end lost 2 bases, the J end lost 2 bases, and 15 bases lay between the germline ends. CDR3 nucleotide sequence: TGTGCCAGCTCACCATACTACCTCGACGGACAAGAGACCCAGTACTTC. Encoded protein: CASSPYYLDGQETQYF.

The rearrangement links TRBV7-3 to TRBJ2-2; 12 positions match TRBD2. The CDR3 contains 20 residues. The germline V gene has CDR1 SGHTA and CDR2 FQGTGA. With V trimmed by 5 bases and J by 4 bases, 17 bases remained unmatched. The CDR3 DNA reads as TGTGCCAGCAGCCTCCCCCGGACTAGCGGGACCCAAACCAGCACCGGGGAGCTGTTTTTT. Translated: CASSLPRTSGTQTSTGELFF.

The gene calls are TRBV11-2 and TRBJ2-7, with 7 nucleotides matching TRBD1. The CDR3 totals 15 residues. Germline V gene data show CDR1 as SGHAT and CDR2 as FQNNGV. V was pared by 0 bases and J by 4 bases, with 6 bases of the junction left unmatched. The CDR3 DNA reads TGTGCCAGCAGCTTAGAGAGGGGGCGACCTTACGAGCAGTACTTC. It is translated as CASSLERGRPYEQYF.

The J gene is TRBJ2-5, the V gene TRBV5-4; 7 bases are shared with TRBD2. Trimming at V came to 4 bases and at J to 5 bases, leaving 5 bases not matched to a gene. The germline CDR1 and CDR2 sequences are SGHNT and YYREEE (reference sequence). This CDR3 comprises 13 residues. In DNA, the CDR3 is TGTGCCAGCAGCCTGTGGCGGGGGGAGACCCAGTACTTC. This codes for CASSLWRGETQYF.

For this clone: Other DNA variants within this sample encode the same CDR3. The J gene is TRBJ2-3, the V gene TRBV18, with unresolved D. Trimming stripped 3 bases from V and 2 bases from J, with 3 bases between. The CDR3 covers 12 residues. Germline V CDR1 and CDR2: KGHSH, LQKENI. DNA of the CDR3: TGTGCCAGCTCACCGGACACAGATACGCAGTATTTT. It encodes CASSPDTDTQYF.

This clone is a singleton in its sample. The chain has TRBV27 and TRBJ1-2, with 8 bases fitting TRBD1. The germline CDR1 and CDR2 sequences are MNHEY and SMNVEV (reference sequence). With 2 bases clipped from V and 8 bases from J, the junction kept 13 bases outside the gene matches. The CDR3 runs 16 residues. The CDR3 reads CASSLTGSGGQWGYTF. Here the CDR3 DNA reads TGTGCCAGCAGTTTAACGGGGTCAGGGGGCCAGTGGGGCTACACCTTC.

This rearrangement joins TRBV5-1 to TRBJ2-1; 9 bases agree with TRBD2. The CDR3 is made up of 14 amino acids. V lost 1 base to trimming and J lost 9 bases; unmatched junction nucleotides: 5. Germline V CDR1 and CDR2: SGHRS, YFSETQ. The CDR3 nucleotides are TGCGCCAGCAGCTTGAGGGCGGGAGGGGTTGAGCAGTTCTTC. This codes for CASSLRAGGVEQFF.

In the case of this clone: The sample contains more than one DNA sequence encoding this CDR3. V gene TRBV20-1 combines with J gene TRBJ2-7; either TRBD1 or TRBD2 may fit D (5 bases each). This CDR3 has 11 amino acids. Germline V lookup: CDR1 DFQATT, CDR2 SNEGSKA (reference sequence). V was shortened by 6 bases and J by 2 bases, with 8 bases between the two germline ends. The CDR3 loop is CSAPGPYEQYF. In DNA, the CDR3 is TGCAGTGCCCCGGGACCCTACGAGCAGTACTTC.

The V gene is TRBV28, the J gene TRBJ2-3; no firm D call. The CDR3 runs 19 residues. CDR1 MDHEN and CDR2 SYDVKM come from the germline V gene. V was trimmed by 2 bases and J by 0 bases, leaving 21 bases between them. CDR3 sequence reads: CASSLSLGSPTPSTDTQYF. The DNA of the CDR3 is TGTGCCAGCAGTTTAAGTCTGGGGTCGCCAACCCCTAGCACAGATACGCAGTATTTT.

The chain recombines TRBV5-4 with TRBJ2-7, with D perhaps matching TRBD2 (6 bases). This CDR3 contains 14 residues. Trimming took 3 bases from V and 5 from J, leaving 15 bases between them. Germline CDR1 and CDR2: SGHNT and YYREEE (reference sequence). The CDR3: CASSSYQTSDEQYF. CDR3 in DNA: TGTGCCAGCAGCTCCTACCAGACTAGTGACGAGCAGTACTTC.

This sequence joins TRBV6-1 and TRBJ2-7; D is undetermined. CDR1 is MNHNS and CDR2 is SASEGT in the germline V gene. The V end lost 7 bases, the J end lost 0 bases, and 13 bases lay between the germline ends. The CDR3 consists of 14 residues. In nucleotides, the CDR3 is TGTGCCAGCAACTTAGACGCAAGCTCCTACGAGCAGTACTTC. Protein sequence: CASNLDASSYEQYF.

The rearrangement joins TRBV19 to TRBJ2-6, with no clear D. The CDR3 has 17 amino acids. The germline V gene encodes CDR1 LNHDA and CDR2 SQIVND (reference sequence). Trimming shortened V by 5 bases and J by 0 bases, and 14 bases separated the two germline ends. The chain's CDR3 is CASSVTVASSGANVLTF. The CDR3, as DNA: TGTGCCAGTAGTGTGACGGTCGCGAGCTCTGGGGCCAACGTCCTGACTTTC.

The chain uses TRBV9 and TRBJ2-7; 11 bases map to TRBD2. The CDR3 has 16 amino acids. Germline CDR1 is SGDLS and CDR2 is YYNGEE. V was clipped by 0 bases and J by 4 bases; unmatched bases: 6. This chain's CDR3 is CASSVAGTSGLYEQYF. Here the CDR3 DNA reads TGTGCCAGCAGCGTAGCGGGGACTAGCGGATTATACGAGCAGTACTTC.

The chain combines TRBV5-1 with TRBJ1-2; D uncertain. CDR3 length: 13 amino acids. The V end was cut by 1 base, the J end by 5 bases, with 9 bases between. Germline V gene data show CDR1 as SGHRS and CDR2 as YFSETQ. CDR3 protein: CASSLSPIYGYTF. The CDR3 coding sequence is TGCGCCAGCAGCTTGTCCCCGATTTATGGCTACACCTTC. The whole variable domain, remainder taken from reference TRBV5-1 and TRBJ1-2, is KAGVTQTPRYLIKTRGQQVTLSCSPISGHRSVSWYQQTPGQGLQFLFEYFSETQRNKGNFPGRFSGRQFSNSRSEMNVSTLELGDSALYLCASSLSPIYGYTFGSGTRLTVV.

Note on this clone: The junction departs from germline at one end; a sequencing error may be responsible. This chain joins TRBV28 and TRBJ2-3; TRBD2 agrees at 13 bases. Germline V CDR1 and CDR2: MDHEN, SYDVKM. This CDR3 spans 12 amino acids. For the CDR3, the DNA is TGCGGGACTAGCGGGGTCACAGATACGCAGTATTTT. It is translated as CGTSGVTDTQYF.

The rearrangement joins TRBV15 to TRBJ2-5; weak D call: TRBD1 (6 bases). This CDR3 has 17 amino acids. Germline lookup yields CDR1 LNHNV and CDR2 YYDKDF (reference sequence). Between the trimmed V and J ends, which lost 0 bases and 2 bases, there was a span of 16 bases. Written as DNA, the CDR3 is TGTGCCACCAGCAGAGAGGCAGGGGTCTATTATCAAGAGACCCAGTACTTC. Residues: CATSREAGVYYQETQYF.

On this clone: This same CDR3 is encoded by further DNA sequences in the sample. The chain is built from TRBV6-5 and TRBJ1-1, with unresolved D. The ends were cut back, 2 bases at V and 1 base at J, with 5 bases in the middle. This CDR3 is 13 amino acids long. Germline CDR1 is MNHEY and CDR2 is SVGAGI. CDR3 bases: TGTGCCAGCAGTTACAATCGGAACACTGAAGCTTTCTTT. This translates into CASSYNRNTEAFF.

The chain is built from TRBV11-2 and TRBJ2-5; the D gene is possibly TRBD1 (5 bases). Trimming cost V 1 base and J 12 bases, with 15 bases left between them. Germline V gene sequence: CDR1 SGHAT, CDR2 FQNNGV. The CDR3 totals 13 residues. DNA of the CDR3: TGTGCCAGCAGCTTAGTGGGGCGGAACTTTGAGTACTTC. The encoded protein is CASSLVGRNFEYF. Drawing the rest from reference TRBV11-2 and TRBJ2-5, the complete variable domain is EAGVAQSPRYKIIEKRQSVAFWCNPISGHATLYWYQQILGQGPKLLIQFQNNGVVDDSQLPKDRFSAERLKGVDSTLKIQPAKLEDSAVYLCASSLVGRNFEYFGPGTRLLVL.

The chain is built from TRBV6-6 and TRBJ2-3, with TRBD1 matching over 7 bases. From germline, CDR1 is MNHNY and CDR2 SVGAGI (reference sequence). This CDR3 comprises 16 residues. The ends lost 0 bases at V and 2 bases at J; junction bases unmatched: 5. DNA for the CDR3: TGTGCCAGCAGTTACTCGAGCCAGGGGGACACAGATACGCAGTATTTT. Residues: CASSYSSQGDTDTQYF.

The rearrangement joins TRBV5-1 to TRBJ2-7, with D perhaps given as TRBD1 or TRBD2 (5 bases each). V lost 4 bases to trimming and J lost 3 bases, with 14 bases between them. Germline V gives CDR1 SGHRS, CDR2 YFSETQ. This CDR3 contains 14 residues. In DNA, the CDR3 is TGCGCCAGCAGCCCCCGGGACCACAACTACGAGCAGTACTTC. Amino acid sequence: CASSPRDHNYEQYF.

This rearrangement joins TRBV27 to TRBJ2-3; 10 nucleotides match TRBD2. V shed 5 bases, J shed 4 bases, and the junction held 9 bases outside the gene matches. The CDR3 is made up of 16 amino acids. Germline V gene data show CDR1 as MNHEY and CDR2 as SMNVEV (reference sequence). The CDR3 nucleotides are TGTGCCAGCAGTCCTCTGGGACTAGCGCGTTCAGATACGCAGTATTTT. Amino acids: CASSPLGLARSDTQYF.

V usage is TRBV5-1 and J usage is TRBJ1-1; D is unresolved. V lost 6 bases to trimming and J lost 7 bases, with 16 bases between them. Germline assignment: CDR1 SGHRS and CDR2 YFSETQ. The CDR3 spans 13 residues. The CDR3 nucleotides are TGCGCCAGCACCGACCTTTCATCCGATGAAGCTTTCTTT. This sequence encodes CASTDLSSDEAFF. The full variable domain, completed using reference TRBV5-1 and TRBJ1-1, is KAGVTQTPRYLIKTRGQQVTLSCSPISGHRSVSWYQQTPGQGLQFLFEYFSETQRNKGNFPGRFSGRQFSNSRSEMNVSTLELGDSALYLCASTDLSSDEAFFGQGTRLTVV.